This entry lists 28 T cell receptor beta chains sequenced from one sample in a study of blood T cell repertoires in COVID-19. Libraries were prepared by immunoSEQ multiplex PCR; TCRdb keeps only in-frame clonotypes and omits some of them. The table includes roughly 300,000 clones, roughly 90% detected once. Sequences were obtained from peripheral blood. Source of these receptors: a woman in her 30s with COVID-19, enrolled during active disease.

The chain combines TRBV28 with TRBJ1-4; D may be TRBD1 (5 bases). The CDR3 covers 16 residues. V was cut by 7 bases and J by 3 bases, with 18 bases left in between. Germline assignment: CDR1 MDHEN and CDR2 SYDVKM. CDR3 sequence reads: CASTGGRGRANEKLFF. Here the CDR3 DNA reads TGTGCCAGCACGGGGGGAAGGGGTAGGGCTAATGAAAAACTGTTTTTT.

The chain has TRBV30 and TRBJ2-5; a possible D gene is TRBD2 (6 bases). The ends were cut back, 2 bases at V and 7 bases at J, with 14 bases in the middle. CDR3 size: 13 residues. Germline values: CDR1 GTSNPN, CDR2 SVGIG (reference sequence). The CDR3 spells CAWSPSSGTTQYF. The CDR3 coding sequence is TGTGCCTGGAGTCCGAGTAGCGGAACGACCCAGTACTTC. Full variable domain (missing parts from reference TRBV30 and TRBJ2-5): SQTIHQWPATLVQPVGSPLSLECTVEGTSNPNLYWYRQAAGRGLQLLFYSVGIGQISSEVPQNLSASRPQDRQFILSSKKLLLSDSGFYLCAWSPSSGTTQYFGPGTRLLVL.

This chain links TRBV14 with TRBJ2-1; 10 bases map to TRBD2. Trimming removed 4 bases from V and 4 bases from J; junction bases left unmatched: 7. This CDR3 has 16 amino acids. Germline V lookup: CDR1 SGHDN, CDR2 FVKESK. CDR3 protein: CASSRSSGRPYNEQFF. CDR3 bases: TGTGCCAGCAGCCGTAGTAGCGGGAGGCCTTACAATGAGCAGTTCTTC. The full variable domain, completed using reference TRBV14 and TRBJ2-1, is EAGVTQFPSHSVIEKGQTVTLRCDPISGHDNLYWYRRVMGKEIKFLLHFVKESKQDESGMPNNRFLAERTGGTYSTLKVQPAELEDSGVYFCASSRSSGRPYNEQFFGPGTRLTVL.

The chain has TRBV24-1 and TRBJ2-3; 11 positions agree with TRBD2. Losses at the gene ends were 3 bases for V and 1 base for J; bases not matched to a gene: 5. From germline, CDR1 is KGHDR and CDR2 SFDVKD. The length of the CDR3 is 17 residues. The CDR3 DNA reads TGTGCCACCAGTGATGGGGGACTAGCGGACCGCACAGATACGCAGTATTTT. It encodes CATSDGGLADRTDTQYF.

The rearrangement links TRBV5-4 to TRBJ2-1; TRBD1 matches 11 bases. With V trimmed by 6 bases and J by 7 bases, 6 bases remained unmatched. The germline gives CDR1 SGHNT, CDR2 YYREEE (reference sequence). The CDR3 covers 14 residues. CDR3 coding DNA: TGTGCCAGCAACGGACAGGGGGCGCGGAATGAGCAGTTCTTC. Amino acid sequence: CASNGQGARNEQFF. Looking up the rest from reference TRBV5-4 and TRBJ2-1 gives the full variable domain: ETGVTQSPTHLIKTRGQQVTLRCSSQSGHNTVSWYQQALGQGPQFIFQYYREEENGRGNFPPRFSGLQFPNYSSELNVNALELDDSALYLCASNGQGARNEQFFGPGTRLTVL.

On this clone itself: Other DNA sequences within the sample encode an identical CDR3. The chain employs TRBV9 and TRBJ2-7; TRBD1 aligns across 10 bases. The CDR3 is made up of 14 amino acids. Germline V gene data show CDR1 as SGDLS and CDR2 as YYNGEE. The ends lost 3 bases at V and 3 bases at J; junction bases unmatched: 3. The CDR3 DNA reads TGTGCCAGCAGCGACGGGACAGGGGACTACGAGCAGTACTTC. It encodes CASSDGTGDYEQYF.

This sequence joins TRBV7-8 and TRBJ2-7, with a tentative D call TRBD1 (5 bases). The CDR3 extends over 14 amino acids. The V and J ends lost 2 bases and 3 bases respectively, with 11 bases between them. Germline V gene lookup returns CDR1 SGHVS and CDR2 FQNEAQ. The CDR3 here is CASSLSDSIYEQYF. For the CDR3, the DNA is TGTGCCAGCAGCTTATCTGACAGCATCTACGAGCAGTACTTC.

The chain uses TRBV4-1 and TRBJ2-7; 7 bases match TRBD2. J gave up 6 bases and V 3 bases, and 11 bases lay outside the gene matches. This CDR3 is 15 amino acids long. The V gene's germline CDR1 is MGHRA and CDR2 YSYEKL. The CDR3 region is CASSHRGDSGAEQYF. The CDR3, as DNA: TGCGCCAGCAGCCACCGGGGGGACTCTGGGGCCGAGCAGTACTTC.

This chain uses TRBV7-2 with TRBJ2-3, with a weak D call TRBD2 (5 bases). Trimming took 2 bases from V and 2 from J, leaving 14 bases between them. CDR3 size: 16 residues. Per germline, CDR1 SGHTA and CDR2 FQGNSA. This CDR3 is CASSLRPAGNTDTQYF. The DNA of the CDR3 is TGTGCCAGCAGCTTAAGACCCGCGGGCAACACAGATACGCAGTATTTT.

This clone was counted between two and nine times. The chain recombines TRBV20-1 with TRBJ2-5; 10 nucleotides match TRBD1. The length of the CDR3 is 11 residues. With 7 bases clipped from V and 7 bases from J, the junction kept 3 bases outside the gene matches. Per germline, CDR1 DFQATT and CDR2 SNEGSKA (reference sequence). The CDR3: CSVRDRGTQYF. The CDR3 region has the DNA TGCAGTGTTCGGGACAGGGGGACCCAGTACTTC.

In this sample, this clone turned up once. The rearrangement links TRBV6-5 to TRBJ1-1, with D hard to call. CDR3 length: 15 amino acids. Deletions cut 3 bases from V and 5 bases from J, with 16 bases between. CDR1 and CDR2 (germline): MNHEY, SVGAGI. CDR3 loop: CASSYRPLGVTEAFF. In DNA, the CDR3 is TGTGCCAGCAGTTATCGCCCTCTAGGTGTGACTGAAGCTTTCTTT.

The V and J genes are TRBV5-1 and TRBJ1-1; D not certain. Trimming removed 0 bases at V and 8 bases at J, with 11 bases between. The CDR3 is 13 residues long. Germline V gene lookup returns CDR1 SGHRS and CDR2 YFSETQ. The DNA of the CDR3 is TGCGCCAGCAGCTTGGGGGTAGCAGAAGAAGCTTTCTTT. Amino acid sequence: CASSLGVAEEAFF.

The V and J genes are TRBV11-3 and TRBJ2-1, with 15 bases that match TRBD2. Germline-derived CDR1 and CDR2 are SGHNT and YENEEA. With V trimmed by 2 bases and J by 10 bases, 3 bases remained unmatched. This CDR3 has 15 amino acids. CDR3 amino acids: CASSLRTSGRVEQFF. CDR3 DNA sequence: TGTGCCAGCAGCTTACGGACTAGCGGGAGGGTCGAGCAGTTCTTC.

V gene TRBV28 combines with J gene TRBJ2-7; 9 bases are a match to TRBD2. Germline-derived CDR1 and CDR2 are MDHEN and SYDVKM. Trimming removed 5 bases from V and 4 bases from J; junction bases left unmatched: 9. The CDR3 sequence is 15 residues long. The CDR3 bases are TGTGCCAGCAGTGGTACCGGGACTAGCAAGTACGAGCAGTACTTC. As protein: CASSGTGTSKYEQYF.

The chain uses TRBV25-1 and TRBJ1-2, with D possibly matching TRBD1 (5 bases). CDR1 MGHDK and CDR2 SYGVNS come from the germline V gene. Trimming pared 4 bases from V and 14 bases from J, leaving 17 bases between. The CDR3 consists of 12 residues. The CDR3 loop reads CASSGGVPSYTF. As DNA, the CDR3 is TGTGCCAGCAGTGGGGGCGTGCCGTCTTATACCTTC.

This chain uses TRBV12-3 or TRBV12-4 with TRBJ1-5; 8 nucleotides align to TRBD1. The CDR3 totals 13 residues. The junction had 1 base not matched to a gene; V was cut back by 3 bases and J by 6 bases. CDR3 region: CASSFDRGQPQHF. The CDR3 coding sequence is TGTGCCAGCAGTTTCGACAGGGGTCAGCCCCAGCATTTT.

In the case of this clone: Other DNA sequences in the same sample also yield this CDR3. The chain recombines TRBV30 with TRBJ2-5, with 9 bases aligning to TRBD1. The trim removed 1 base at V and 4 bases at J, leaving 1 base unmatched. CDR1 is GTSNPN, CDR2 SVGIG, per germline (reference sequence). There are 13 residues in the CDR3. The CDR3 is CAWSAGQGETQYF. Written as DNA, the CDR3 is TGTGCCTGGAGTGCGGGACAGGGAGAGACCCAGTACTTC.

This clone occurred a few times. The chain recombines TRBV5-6 with TRBJ2-3, with D perhaps matching TRBD1 (6 bases). The CDR3 consists of 15 residues. V was shortened by 3 bases and J by 0 bases, with 11 bases between the two germline ends. Germline V gene sequence: CDR1 SGHDT, CDR2 YYEEEE. CDR3 region: CASSSHRASTDTQYF. CDR3 nucleotides: TGTGCCAGCAGCTCCCACAGGGCAAGCACAGATACGCAGTATTTT.

The rearrangement joins TRBV6-2 or TRBV6-3 to TRBJ1-5, with 7 bases matching TRBD1. With V trimmed by 5 bases and J by 4 bases, 5 bases remained unmatched. The germline gives CDR1 MNHEY, CDR2 SVGEGT. The CDR3 extends over 14 amino acids. The CDR3 spells CASSATQGNQPQHF. The CDR3 nucleotides are TGTGCCAGCAGTGCCACACAGGGGAATCAGCCCCAGCATTTT.

The V and J genes are TRBV18 and TRBJ1-4; D may be TRBD1 (5 bases). This CDR3 region has 13 residues. V was cut by 0 bases and J by 7 bases, with 6 bases left in between. CDR1 and CDR2 from the germline V gene are KGHSH and LQKENI. The CDR3: CASSPPGGEKLFF. CDR3 nucleotide sequence: TGTGCCAGCTCACCACCGGGGGGTGAAAAACTGTTTTTT. Full variable domain (outside the CDR3, taken from reference TRBV18 and TRBJ1-4): NAGVMQNPRHLVRRRGQEARLRCSPMKGHSHVYWYRQLPEEGLKFMVYLQKENIIDESGMPKERFSAEFPKEGPSILRIQQVVRGDSAAYFCASSPPGGEKLFFGSGTQLSVL.

The chain uses TRBV28 and TRBJ1-5; D is perhaps TRBD1 (5 bases). Germline loops: CDR1 MDHEN, CDR2 SYDVKM. This CDR3 spans 17 amino acids. Trimming pared 8 bases from V and 3 bases from J, leaving 23 bases between. CDR3 in DNA: TGTGCCAGCTGGGCCCTGACAGACCTAATTTACAATCAGCCCCAGCATTTT. Translated, it gives CASWALTDLIYNQPQHF.

The CDR3 DNA is TGTGCCACCAGCAGAGATAGGGGAGAAAAACTGTTTTTT. This encodes CATSRDRGEKLFF. The J gene is TRBJ1-4, the V gene TRBV15; D perhaps matches TRBD1 (5 bases). The CDR3 totals 13 residues. Germline V lookup: CDR1 LNHNV, CDR2 YYDKDF (reference sequence). Trimming removed 0 bases from V and 8 bases from J, with 7 bases in between.

CDR3 nucleotide sequence: TGTGCCAGCAGTTTCCCCCGGACAGGGGGCAATGAGCAGTTCTTC. Translated: CASSFPRTGGNEQFF. J is TRBJ2-1 and V is TRBV28; 10 nucleotides align to TRBD1. The length of the CDR3 is 15 residues. Germline loops: CDR1 MDHEN, CDR2 SYDVKM. V shed 3 bases, J shed 6 bases, and the junction held 5 bases outside the gene matches.

The J gene is TRBJ2-5, the V gene TRBV2, with D possibly matching TRBD2 (5 bases). The V end lost 6 bases, the J end lost 4 bases, and 12 bases lay between the germline ends. Germline V gives CDR1 SNHLY, CDR2 FYNNEI. The CDR3 sequence is 13 residues long. CDR3 in amino acids: CASSLTTRETQYF. CDR3 coding DNA: TGTGCCAGCAGCCTGACTACTAGAGAGACCCAGTACTTC.

J is TRBJ2-1 and V is TRBV10-2; 8 nucleotides match TRBD1. The CDR3 is 14 residues long. Germline values: CDR1 WSHSY, CDR2 SAAADI. With 10 bases clipped from V and 4 bases from J, the junction kept 9 bases outside the gene matches. The CDR3 DNA reads as TGCGCCACCATGACAGGGGCCAAATACAATGAGCAGTTCTTC. It codes for CATMTGAKYNEQFF.

The chain carries TRBV18 and TRBJ2-5, with D possibly TRBD2 on 5 matching bases. This CDR3 contains 13 residues. V was pared by 6 bases and J by 4 bases, with 12 bases between. Germline assignment: CDR1 KGHSH and CDR2 LQKENI. The CDR3 is CASSPGGGETQYF. CDR3 sequence (DNA): TGTGCCAGCTCCCCGGGTGGAGGAGAGACCCAGTACTTC. Variable domain in full (rest from reference TRBV18 and TRBJ2-5): NAGVMQNPRHLVRRRGQEARLRCSPMKGHSHVYWYRQLPEEGLKFMVYLQKENIIDESGMPKERFSAEFPKEGPSILRIQQVVRGDSAAYFCASSPGGGETQYFGPGTRLLVL.

CDR3 in amino acids: CASSRDRPPYEQYF. In nucleotides, the CDR3 is TGTGCCAGTAGTAGGGACAGGCCACCCTACGAGCAGTACTTC. This chain connects TRBV19 to TRBJ2-7; 8 bases align to TRBD1. This CDR3 comprises 14 residues. With V trimmed by 4 bases and J by 2 bases, 4 bases remained unmatched. The germline CDR1 and CDR2 sequences are LNHDA and SQIVND (reference sequence).

The J gene is TRBJ2-2, the V gene TRBV10-3; 10 nucleotides align to TRBD2. Germline CDR1 is ENHRY and CDR2 is SYGVKD. This CDR3 has 15 residues. The junction had 6 bases not matched to a gene; V was cut back by 7 bases and J by 4 bases. This chain's CDR3 is CAIMASGSSTGELFF. CDR3 DNA sequence: TGTGCCATCATGGCTAGCGGGAGTAGCACCGGGGAGCTGTTTTTT.